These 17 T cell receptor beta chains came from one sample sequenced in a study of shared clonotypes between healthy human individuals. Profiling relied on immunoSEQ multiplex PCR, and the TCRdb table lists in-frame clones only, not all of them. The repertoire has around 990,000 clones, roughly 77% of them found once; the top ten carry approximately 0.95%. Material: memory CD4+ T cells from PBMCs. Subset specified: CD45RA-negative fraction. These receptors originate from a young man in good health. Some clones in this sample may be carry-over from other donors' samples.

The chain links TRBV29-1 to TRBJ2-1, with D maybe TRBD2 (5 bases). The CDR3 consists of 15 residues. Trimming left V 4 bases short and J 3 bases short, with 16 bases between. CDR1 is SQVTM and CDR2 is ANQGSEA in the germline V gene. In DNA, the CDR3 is TGCAGCGTTGCTAGGAGACTATCCATCTACAATGAGCAGTTCTTC. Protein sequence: CSVARRLSIYNEQFF.

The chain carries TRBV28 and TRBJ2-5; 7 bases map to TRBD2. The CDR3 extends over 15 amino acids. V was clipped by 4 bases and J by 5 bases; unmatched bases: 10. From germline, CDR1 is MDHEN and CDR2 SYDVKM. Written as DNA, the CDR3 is TGTGCCAGCAGTTCACCTTTGGGGGGGTGGGAGACCCAGTACTTC. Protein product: CASSSPLGGWETQYF.

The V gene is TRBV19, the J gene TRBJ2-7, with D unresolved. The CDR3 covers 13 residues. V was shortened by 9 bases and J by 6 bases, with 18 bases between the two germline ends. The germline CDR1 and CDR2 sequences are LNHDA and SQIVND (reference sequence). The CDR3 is CASRAGEISEQYF. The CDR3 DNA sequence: TGTGCCAGCCGAGCAGGAGAAATCAGCGAGCAGTACTTC.

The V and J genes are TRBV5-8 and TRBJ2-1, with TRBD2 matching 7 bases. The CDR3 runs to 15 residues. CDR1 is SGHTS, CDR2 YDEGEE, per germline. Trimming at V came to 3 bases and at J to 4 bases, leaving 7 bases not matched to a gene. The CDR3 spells CASSSPGLPYNEQFF. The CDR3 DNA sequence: TGTGCCAGCAGCTCCCCGGGACTACCATACAATGAGCAGTTCTTC.

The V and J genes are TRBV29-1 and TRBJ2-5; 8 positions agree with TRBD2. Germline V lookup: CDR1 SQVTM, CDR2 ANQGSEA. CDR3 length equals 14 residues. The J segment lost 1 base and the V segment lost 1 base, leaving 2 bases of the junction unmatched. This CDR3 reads CSVEVSGIQETQYF. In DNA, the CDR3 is TGCAGCGTTGAAGTTAGCGGGATCCAAGAGACCCAGTACTTC.

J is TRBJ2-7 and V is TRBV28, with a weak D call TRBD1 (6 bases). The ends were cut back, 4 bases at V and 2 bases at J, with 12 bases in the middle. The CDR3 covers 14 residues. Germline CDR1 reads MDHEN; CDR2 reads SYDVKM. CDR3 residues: CASSYGTPAYEQYF. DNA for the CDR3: TGTGCCAGCAGTTATGGGACACCAGCCTACGAGCAGTACTTC.

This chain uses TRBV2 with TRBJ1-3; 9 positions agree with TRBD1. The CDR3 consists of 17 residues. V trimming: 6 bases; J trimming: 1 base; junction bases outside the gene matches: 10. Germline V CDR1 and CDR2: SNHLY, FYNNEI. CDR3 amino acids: CASSGRQGGESGNTIYF. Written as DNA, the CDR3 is TGTGCCAGCAGCGGAAGACAGGGGGGGGAATCTGGAAACACCATATATTTT.

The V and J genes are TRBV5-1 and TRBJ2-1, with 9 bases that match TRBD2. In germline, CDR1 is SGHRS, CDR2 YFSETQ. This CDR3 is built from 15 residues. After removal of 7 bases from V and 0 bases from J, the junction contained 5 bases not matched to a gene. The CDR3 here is CASEASGTSYNEQFF. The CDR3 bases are TGCGCCAGCGAGGCTAGCGGGACCTCCTACAATGAGCAGTTCTTC.

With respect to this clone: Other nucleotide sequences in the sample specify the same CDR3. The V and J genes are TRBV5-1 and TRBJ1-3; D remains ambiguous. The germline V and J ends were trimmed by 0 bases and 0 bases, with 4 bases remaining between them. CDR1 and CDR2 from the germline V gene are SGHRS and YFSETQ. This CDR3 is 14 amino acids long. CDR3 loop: CASSLGNSGNTIYF. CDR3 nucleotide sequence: TGCGCCAGCAGCTTGGGCAACTCTGGAAACACCATATATTTT.

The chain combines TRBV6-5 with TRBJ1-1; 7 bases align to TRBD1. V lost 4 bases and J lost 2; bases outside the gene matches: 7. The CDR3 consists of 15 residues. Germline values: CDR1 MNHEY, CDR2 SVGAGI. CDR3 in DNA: TGTGCCAGCAGTTCAGGACAGGCTCCAAACACTGAAGCTTTCTTT. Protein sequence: CASSSGQAPNTEAFF.

The CDR3 spells CASSLTGGPDTQYF. The DNA for the CDR3 is TGTGCCAGCAGCTTAACTGGGGGGCCAGATACGCAGTATTTT. V usage is TRBV7-3 and J usage is TRBJ2-3; D tentatively reads TRBD1 or TRBD2 (6 bases each). The CDR3 sequence is 14 residues long. V shed 0 bases and J shed 4 bases, with 8 bases lying between them. Germline CDR1 reads SGHTA; CDR2 reads FQGTGA.

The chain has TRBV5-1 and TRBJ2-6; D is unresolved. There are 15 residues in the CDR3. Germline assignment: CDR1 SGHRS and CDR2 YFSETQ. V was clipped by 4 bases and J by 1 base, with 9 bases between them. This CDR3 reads CASSPGSSGANVLTF. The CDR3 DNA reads TGCGCCAGCAGCCCCGGAAGTTCTGGGGCCAACGTCCTGACTTTC.

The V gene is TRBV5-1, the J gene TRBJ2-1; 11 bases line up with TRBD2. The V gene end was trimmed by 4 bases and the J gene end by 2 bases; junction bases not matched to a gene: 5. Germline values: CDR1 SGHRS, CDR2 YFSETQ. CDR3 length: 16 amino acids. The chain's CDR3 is CASSITSGGTYNEQFF. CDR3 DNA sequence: TGCGCCAGCAGCATCACTAGCGGGGGAACCTACAATGAGCAGTTCTTC.

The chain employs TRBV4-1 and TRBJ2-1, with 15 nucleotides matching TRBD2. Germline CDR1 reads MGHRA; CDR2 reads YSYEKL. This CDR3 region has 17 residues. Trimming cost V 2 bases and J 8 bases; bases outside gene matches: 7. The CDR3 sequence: CASSQPRTSGRGYEQFF. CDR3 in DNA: TGCGCCAGCAGCCAACCCAGGACTAGCGGGAGGGGGTATGAGCAGTTCTTC.

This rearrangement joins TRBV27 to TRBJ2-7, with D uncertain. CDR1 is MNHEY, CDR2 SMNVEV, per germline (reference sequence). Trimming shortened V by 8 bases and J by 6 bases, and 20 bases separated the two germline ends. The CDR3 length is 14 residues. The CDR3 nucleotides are TGTGCCAGCCGGCTAATACAAGGGTCGAGCGAGCAGTACTTC. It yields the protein CASRLIQGSSEQYF.

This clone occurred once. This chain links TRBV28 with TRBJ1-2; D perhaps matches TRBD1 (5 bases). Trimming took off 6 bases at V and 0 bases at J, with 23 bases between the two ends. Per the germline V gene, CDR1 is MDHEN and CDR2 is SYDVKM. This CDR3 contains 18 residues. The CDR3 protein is CASRGGGAYKSANYGYTF. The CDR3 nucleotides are TGTGCCAGCAGGGGCGGGGGAGCCTATAAATCAGCTAACTATGGCTACACCTTC.

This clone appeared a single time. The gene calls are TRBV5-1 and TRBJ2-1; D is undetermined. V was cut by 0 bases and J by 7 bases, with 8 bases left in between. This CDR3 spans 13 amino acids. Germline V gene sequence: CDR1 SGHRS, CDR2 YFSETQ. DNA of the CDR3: TGCGCCAGCAGCTTGGCCGTGGCGAATGAGCAGTTCTTC. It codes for CASSLAVANEQFF. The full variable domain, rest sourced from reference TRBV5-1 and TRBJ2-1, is KAGVTQTPRYLIKTRGQQVTLSCSPISGHRSVSWYQQTPGQGLQFLFEYFSETQRNKGNFPGRFSGRQFSNSRSEMNVSTLELGDSALYLCASSLAVANEQFFGPGTRLTVL.